The clone carrying this T cell receptor beta chain was counted many times. Germline values: CDR1 SEHNR, CDR2 FQNEAQ (reference sequence). The V and J ends lost 5 bases and 1 base, in that order; junction bases with no gene match: 8. The CDR3 sequence is 15 residues long. Individual cDNA molecules carried attached unique molecular identifiers. TCRdb re-derived calls from the 5' RACE reads in MiXCR, one entry per CDR3 protein. Of tens of thousands of distinct CDR3 sequences listed, about an eighth are singletons. The sample originates from a study of early T cells in non-severe SARS-CoV-2 infection. This TCR came from an adult who was a healthcare worker with PCR-confirmed SARS-CoV-2 infection or an uninfected control (not recorded which). This sequence joins TRBV7-9 and TRBJ2-7, with 7 bases matching TRBD2. Sequenced sample: whole blood. The CDR3 coding sequence is TGTGCCAGCAGCCGTAGCGGGCCCCGGTCCTACGAGCAGTACTTC. Translation gives CASSRSGPRSYEQYF.